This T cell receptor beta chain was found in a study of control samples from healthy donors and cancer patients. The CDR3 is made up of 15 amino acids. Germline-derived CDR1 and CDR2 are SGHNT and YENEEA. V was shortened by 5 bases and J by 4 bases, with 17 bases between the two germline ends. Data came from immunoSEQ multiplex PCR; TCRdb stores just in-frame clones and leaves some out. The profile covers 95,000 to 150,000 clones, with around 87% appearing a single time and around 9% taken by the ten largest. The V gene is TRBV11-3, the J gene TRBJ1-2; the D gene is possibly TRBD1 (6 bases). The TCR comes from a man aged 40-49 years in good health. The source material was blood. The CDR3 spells CASSLRGGSIYGYTF. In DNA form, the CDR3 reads TGTGCCAGCAGCCTAAGGGGGGGCAGCATCTATGGCTACACCTTC. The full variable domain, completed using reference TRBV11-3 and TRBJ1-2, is EAGVVQSPRYKIIEKKQPVAFWCNPISGHNTLYWYLQNLGQGPELLIRYENEEAVDDSQLPKDRFSAERLKGVDSTLKIQPAELGDSAVYLCASSLRGGSIYGYTFGSGTRLTVV.